This TCR beta chain was identified in a study of identical twins. Whole-study findings and limits: The authors noted that invariant MAIT and iNKT cells could partly confound zero-insertion analyses. Twin-shared out-of-frame alpha sequences were enriched for low generation probability.

The CDR3 totals 13 residues. Trimming cost V 6 bases and J 4 bases, with 11 bases left between them. Healthy Caucasians supplied all donations. This clonotype was counted only a few times. No antigen is known for it. Using its own MiXCR run on the 5' RACE reads, TCRdb lists one record per CDR3 protein. This repertoire shows 450,000 or so distinct CDR3 sequences, about 13% found once; its top ten account for about 0.97%. The same data also contributed to another study, on yellow fever vaccine responses in identical twins.

The clonotype was recovered from a woman between 18 and 29 years old in good health. V is TRBV12-3 or TRBV12-4 and J is TRBJ2-3; no clear D. The sequenced material came from CD4+ T cells sorted from blood. The CDR3 DNA follows: TGTGCCAGCAGCGAACTTAGTCCAGATACGCAGTATTTT. Translation gives CASSELSPDTQYF.